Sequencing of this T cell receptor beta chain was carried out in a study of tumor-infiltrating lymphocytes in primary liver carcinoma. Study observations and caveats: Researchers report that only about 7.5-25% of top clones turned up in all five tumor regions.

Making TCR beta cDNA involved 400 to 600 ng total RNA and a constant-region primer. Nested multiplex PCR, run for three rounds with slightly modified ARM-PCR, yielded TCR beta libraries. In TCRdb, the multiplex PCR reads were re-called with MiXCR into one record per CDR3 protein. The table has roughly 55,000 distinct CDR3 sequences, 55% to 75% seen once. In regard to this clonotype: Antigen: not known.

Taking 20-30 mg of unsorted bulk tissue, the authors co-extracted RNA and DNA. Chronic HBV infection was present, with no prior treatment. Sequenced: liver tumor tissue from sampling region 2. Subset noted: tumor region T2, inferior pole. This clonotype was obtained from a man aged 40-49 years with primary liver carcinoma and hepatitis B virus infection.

The CDR3 nucleotides read TGTGCCAGCACTGGTGGCAGGGTGAACACTGAAGCTTTCTTT. Its protein product is CASTGGRVNTEAFF. This chain links TRBV11-2 with TRBJ1-1; possibly TRBD1 for D (5 bases). CDR3 length equals 14 residues. Germline V gene lookup returns CDR1 SGHAT and CDR2 FQNNGV. The V and J ends lost 7 bases and 0 bases respectively, with 12 bases between them.